The subject of this entry is one TCR beta chain. Its antigen remains unidentified. This record comes from a study of cytotoxic CD8 clonotypes in ibrutinib-treated CLL. The length of the CDR3 is 12 residues. V was trimmed by 8 bases and J by 6 bases, leaving 13 bases between them. Germline-derived CDR1 and CDR2 are MDHEN and SYDVKM. Overall study results and limits: Increased clonality at ibrutinib response gave way to a return toward baseline at progression.

The protocol was immunoSEQ multiplex PCR, while the TCRdb copy is restricted to in-frame clones and leaves out a portion. The table records over 75,000 clones, 70% to 85% of them present only once. The rearrangement joins TRBV28 to TRBJ1-2; D gene uncertain. Source: PBMCs, taken after 12 months of ibrutinib treatment. The TCR comes from a human donor with chronic lymphocytic leukemia. CDR3 nucleotides: TGTGCCAGCGGTACAAAAGGGCATGGCTACACCTTC. Protein sequence: CASGTKGHGYTF.